The TCR beta chain described here comes from a study of T-cell reconstitution after alpha-beta-depleted transplantation in children (dated by TCRdb to the mid-2010s). Concerning the study at large: T-cell immune reconstitution after TCRalphabeta/CD19-depleted allogeneic hematopoietic cell transplantation in children was quantitatively tracked in the study by means of TCR repertoire profiling.

CDR1 SQVTM and CDR2 ANQGSEA are derived from the germline V gene. V is cut back by 0 bases and J by 4 bases, with 5 bases in the junction unmatched. The CDR3 spans 15 residues, from the cysteine through the phenylalanine. Only the CDR3 region is kept as DNA, spanning 45 bases read in frame from base 1. The library was built by means of PCR. Instrument used: Illumina HiSeq 2500. TCR libraries were prepared with molecular barcoding, using unique molecular identifiers to normalize TCRbeta repertoire quantification. TCRdb passed the public sequencing reads through fastp at Q25 and MiXCR, retaining productive beta sequences. Identical CDR3 protein sequences are pooled into one entry, listed with their most common genes and DNA. The table for this sample lists hundreds of thousands of distinct CDR3 sequences; under 15% of them were counted only once. The ten largest clones take up 0.75% to 0.85% of the sample.

In this sample, this clonotype turned up a few times. Its antigen remains undetermined. No base qualities exist here, and no much larger clone lies one base off it. The paper as a whole reports these results and caveats: The high TCRbeta diversity at day 60 in some patients was ascribed to recipient T cells and intrathymic progenitors that had survived conditioning. Hyperexpanded clone frequencies declined over subsequent months; after one year, T-cell counts and TCRbeta diversity were mostly attributed to newly produced T cells. The apparently early recovery of alphabetaT-cell counts about two months after transplant reportedly depended on only several hundred rapidly expanded clones that came from non-depleted graft cells.

The sample's treatment or condition, from its label and the paper: allogeneic hematopoietic cell transplantation with graft depleted of TCRalphabeta T cells and CD19 B cells. Transplant recipients were children who received TCRalphabeta/CD19-depleted allogeneic hematopoietic cell grafts. The chain is assembled from TRBV29-1 and TRBJ2-3, with 9 bases matching TRBD1. The origin of this receptor is a girl between 2 and 10 years old with congenital amegakaryocytic thrombocytopenia, due to receive a stem cell transplant. This sample comprised PBMCs, obtained before TCRalphabeta/CD19-depleted stem cell transplant. DNA sequence: TGCAGCGTTGAAGATCCTAGACAGGGGGCAGATACGCAGTATTTT. Its product reads: CSVEDPRQGADTQYF.